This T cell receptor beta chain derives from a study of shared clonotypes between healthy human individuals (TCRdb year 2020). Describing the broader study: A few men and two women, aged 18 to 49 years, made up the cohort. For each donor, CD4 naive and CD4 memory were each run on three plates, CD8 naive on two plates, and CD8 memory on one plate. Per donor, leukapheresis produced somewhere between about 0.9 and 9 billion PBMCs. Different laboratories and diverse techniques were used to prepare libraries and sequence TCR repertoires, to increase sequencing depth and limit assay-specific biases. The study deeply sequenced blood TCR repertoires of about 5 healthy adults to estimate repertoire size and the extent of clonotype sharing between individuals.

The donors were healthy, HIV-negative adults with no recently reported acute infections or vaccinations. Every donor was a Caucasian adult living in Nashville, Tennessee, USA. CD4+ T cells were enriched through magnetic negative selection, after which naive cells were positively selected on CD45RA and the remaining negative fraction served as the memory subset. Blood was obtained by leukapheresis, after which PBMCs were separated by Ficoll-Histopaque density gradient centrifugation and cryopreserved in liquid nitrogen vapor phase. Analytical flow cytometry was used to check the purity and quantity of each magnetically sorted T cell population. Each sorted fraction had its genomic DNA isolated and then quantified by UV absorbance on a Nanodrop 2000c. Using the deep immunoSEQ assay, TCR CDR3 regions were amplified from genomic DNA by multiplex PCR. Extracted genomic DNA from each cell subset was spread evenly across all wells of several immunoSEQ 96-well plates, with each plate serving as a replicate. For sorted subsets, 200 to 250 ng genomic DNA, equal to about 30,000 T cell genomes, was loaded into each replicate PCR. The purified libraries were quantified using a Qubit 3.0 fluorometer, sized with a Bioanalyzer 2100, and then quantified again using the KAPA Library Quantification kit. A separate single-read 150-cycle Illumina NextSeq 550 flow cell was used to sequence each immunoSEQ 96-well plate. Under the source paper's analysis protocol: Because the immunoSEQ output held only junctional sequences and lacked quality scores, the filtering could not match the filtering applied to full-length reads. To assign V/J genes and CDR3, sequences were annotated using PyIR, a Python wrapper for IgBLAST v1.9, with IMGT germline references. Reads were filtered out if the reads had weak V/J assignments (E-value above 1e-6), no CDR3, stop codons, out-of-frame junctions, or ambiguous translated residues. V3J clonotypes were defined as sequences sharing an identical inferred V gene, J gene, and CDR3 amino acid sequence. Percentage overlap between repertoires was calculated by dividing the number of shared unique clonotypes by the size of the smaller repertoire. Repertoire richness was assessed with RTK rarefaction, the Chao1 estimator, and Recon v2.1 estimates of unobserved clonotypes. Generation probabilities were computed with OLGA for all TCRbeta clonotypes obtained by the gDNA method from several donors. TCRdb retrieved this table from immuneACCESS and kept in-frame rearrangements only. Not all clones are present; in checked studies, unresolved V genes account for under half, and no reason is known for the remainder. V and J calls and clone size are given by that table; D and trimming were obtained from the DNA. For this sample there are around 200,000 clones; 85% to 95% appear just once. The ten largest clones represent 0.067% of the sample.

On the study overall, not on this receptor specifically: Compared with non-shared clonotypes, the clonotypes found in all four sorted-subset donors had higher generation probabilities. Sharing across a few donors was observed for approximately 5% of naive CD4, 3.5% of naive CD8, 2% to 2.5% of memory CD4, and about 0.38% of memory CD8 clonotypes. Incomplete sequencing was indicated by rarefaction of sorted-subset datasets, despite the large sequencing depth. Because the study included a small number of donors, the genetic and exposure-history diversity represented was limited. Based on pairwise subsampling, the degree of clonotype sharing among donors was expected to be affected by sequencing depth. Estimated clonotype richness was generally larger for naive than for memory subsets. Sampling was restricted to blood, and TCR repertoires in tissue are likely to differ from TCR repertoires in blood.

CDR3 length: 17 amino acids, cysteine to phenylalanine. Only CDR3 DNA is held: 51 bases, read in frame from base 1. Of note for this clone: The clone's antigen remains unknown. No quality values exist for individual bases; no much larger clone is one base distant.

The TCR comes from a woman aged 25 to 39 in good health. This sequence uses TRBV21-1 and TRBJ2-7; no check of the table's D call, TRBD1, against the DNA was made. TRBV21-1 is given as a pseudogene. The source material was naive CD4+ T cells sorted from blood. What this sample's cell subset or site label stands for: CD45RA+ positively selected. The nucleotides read TGTGCCAGCACCCTGACTGGACGGACGCTTCCGACAGACGAGCAGTACTTC. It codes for CASTLTGRTLPTDEQYF.